The 8 T cell receptor beta chains below all came from one sample that was sequenced in a study of T cell repertoires in cytomegalovirus infection. TCRdb re-called the reads with MiXCR, one entry per CDR3 protein. Counted here are under 850,000 distinct CDR3 sequences, under 40% occurring once; the ten biggest clones make up around 2.8%. Sequencing was carried out using PBMCs. These receptors were collected from a human donor in good health (CMV status not recorded). Some clones in this sample may be carry-over from other donors' samples.

The chain employs TRBV27 and TRBJ2-7; 7 bases match TRBD1. Trimming took 10 bases from V and 4 from J; bases not matched to a gene: 10. This CDR3 has 13 residues. Germline CDR1 is MNHEY and CDR2 is SMNVEV (reference sequence). The CDR3 coding sequence is TGTGCCACTACTGCCGGGACAGCATACGAGCAGTACTTC. Amino acids: CATTAGTAYEQYF.

Turning to this clonotype: A much larger clone differs from this one at a single base, so this may be a read error. CDR3 DNA sequence: TGTGCCAGCAGCTACCGACTAGCGGGAGGGCTGAGCACAGATACGCAGTATTTT. Its translation is CASSYRLAGGLSTDTQYF. The chain employs TRBV7-2 and TRBJ2-3, with 14 bases aligning to TRBD2. The J segment lost 0 bases and the V segment lost 4 bases, leaving 6 bases of the junction unmatched. This CDR3 has 18 residues. Germline CDR1 and CDR2: SGHTA and FQGNSA.

The chain combines TRBV29-1 with TRBJ2-3; the D gene is possibly TRBD1 (5 bases). CDR3 length: 14 residues. Trimming took 7 bases from V and 0 from J, leaving 14 bases between them. Germline CDR1 reads SQVTM; CDR2 reads ANQGSEA. CDR3 region: CSAIPGASTDTQYF. Written as DNA, the CDR3 is TGCAGCGCAATCCCTGGGGCCAGCACAGATACGCAGTATTTT.

In its sample, this clonotype was seen many times. The chain recombines TRBV29-1 with TRBJ2-1; TRBD2 matches at 8 bases. Germline CDR1 and CDR2: SQVTM and ANQGSEA. The CDR3 runs 14 residues. V trimming: 1 base; J trimming: 8 bases; junction bases outside the gene matches: 7. The CDR3 region is CSVEVLAGGDEQFF. Written as DNA, the CDR3 is TGCAGCGTTGAAGTCCTAGCGGGCGGGGATGAGCAGTTCTTC.

The chain couples TRBV15 to TRBJ1-1; D gene unclear. The germline V gene encodes CDR1 LNHNV and CDR2 YYDKDF (reference sequence). Between the trimmed V and J ends, which lost 0 bases and 0 bases, there was a span of 8 bases. This CDR3 comprises 15 residues. The CDR3 sequence is CATSRDLGMNTEAFF. For the CDR3, the DNA is TGTGCCACCAGCAGAGATCTGGGAATGAACACTGAAGCTTTCTTT. Supplemented by reference TRBV15 and TRBJ1-1, the full variable domain reads DAMVIQNPRYQVTQFGKPVTLSCSQTLNHNVMYWYQQKSSQAPKLLFHYYDKDFNNEADTPDNFQSRRPNTSFCFLDIRSPGLGDTAMYLCATSRDLGMNTEAFFGQGTRLTVV.

The V and J genes are TRBV2 and TRBJ2-2; weak D call: TRBD1 (6 bases). Germline V lookup: CDR1 SNHLY, CDR2 FYNNEI. V lost 6 bases and J 1 base, leaving 9 bases between the germline ends. CDR3 length: 14 residues. This chain's CDR3 is CASRKQGNTGELFF. The CDR3, as DNA: TGTGCCAGCAGAAAACAGGGGAACACCGGGGAGCTGTTTTTT.

This chain links TRBV14 with TRBJ1-6, with unresolved D. CDR3 length: 15 amino acids. CDR1 and CDR2 from the germline V gene are SGHDN and FVKESK. Trimming removed 4 bases at V and 7 bases at J, with 14 bases between. CDR3 sequence reads: CASSPNQGPNSPLHF. The CDR3 DNA follows: TGTGCCAGCAGCCCGAATCAAGGACCCAATTCACCCCTCCACTTT.

This clonotype was counted at least ten times. Sequence at one end of the junction differs from germline and may be a read error. CDR3: CASSLGDRSYEQYF. The CDR3 DNA follows: TGTGCCAGCAGCCTAGGGGACAGATCCTACGAGCAGTACTTC. The chain links TRBV5-1 to TRBJ2-7; 7 bases line up with TRBD1. Germline V lookup: CDR1 SGHRS, CDR2 YFSETQ. The CDR3 sequence is 14 residues long.